This T cell receptor (beta chain) was captured in a study of blood T cell repertoires in COVID-19. Whole-study context: Samples of COVID-19 (acute and convalescent) were obtained from the United States, Italy and Spain. The analysed material was cDNA or gDNA that came from T cells, B-cell-depleted T cells, or PBMCs.

In the source study's methods: Cell counts per sample came from amplifying reference gene primers. TCRdb's copy holds only in-frame clones and misses some; the assay was immunoSEQ multiplex PCR. The DNA gave D and trimming, while V, J and clone size come from that table. This table has around 100,000 clones, about 90% appearing once. V was clipped by 4 bases and J by 4 bases, with 13 bases between them. The CDR3 spans 14 residues. Germline lookup yields CDR1 SNHLY and CDR2 FYNNEI. The genes are TRBV2 and TRBJ2-5; D may be TRBD2 (7 bases). Sequencing was performed on peripheral blood. The clonotype comes from a man over 45 in a cohort sampled during active COVID-19. As DNA, the CDR3 is TGTGCCAGCAGTGTAGGGGGGGTTGCAGAGACCCAGTACTTC. As protein: CASSVGGVAETQYF.